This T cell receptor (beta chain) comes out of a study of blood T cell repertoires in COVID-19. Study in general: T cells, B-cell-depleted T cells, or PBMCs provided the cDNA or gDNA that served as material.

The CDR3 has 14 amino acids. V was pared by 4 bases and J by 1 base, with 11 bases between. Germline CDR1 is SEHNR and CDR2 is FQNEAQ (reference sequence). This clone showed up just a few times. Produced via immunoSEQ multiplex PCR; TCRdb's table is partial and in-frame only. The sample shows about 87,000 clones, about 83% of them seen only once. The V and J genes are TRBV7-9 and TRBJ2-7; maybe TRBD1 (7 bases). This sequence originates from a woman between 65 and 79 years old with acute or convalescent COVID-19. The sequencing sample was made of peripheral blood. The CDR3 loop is CASSSGGRSYEQYF. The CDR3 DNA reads TGTGCCAGCAGCTCAGGGGGGCGGTCCTACGAGCAGTACTTC.